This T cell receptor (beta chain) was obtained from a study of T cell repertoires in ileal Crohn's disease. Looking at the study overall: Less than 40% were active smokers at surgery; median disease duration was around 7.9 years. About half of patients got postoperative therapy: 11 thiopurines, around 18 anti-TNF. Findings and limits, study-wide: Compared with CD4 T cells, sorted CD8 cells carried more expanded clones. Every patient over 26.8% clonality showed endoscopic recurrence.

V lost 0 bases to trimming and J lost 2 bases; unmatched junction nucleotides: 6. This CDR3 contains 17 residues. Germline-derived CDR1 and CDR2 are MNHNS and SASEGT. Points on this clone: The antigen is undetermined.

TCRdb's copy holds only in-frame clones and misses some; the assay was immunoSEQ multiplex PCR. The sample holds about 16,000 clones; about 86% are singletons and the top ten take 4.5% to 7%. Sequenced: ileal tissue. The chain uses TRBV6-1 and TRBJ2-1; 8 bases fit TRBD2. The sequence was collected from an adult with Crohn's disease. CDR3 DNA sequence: TGTGCCAGCAGTGAAGCGGCGGGAGGAGGCCCCTACAATGAGCAGTTCTTC. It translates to CASSEAAGGGPYNEQFF.